This T cell receptor beta chain was retrieved from a study of T cell repertoires in cytomegalovirus infection. Study at large: Public TCR beta signatures marked donors with CMV infection and the matching HLA.

Germline lookup yields CDR1 SEHNR and CDR2 FQNEAQ (reference sequence). Trimming took off 2 bases at V and 8 bases at J, with 18 bases between the two ends. CDR3 size: 16 residues. Via MiXCR, TCRdb re-called the reads, giving one row per CDR3 protein. Altogether roughly 100,000 distinct CDR3 sequences are present, 16% being singletons, with the ten largest covering 8%. Regarding the study as a whole: Of the TCR beta families, the public ones yielded a cumulative frequency that identified carriers of CMV plus the relevant HLA.

This clonotype was recorded a few times. What it binds is not known. The sequenced material came from PBMCs. The rearrangement joins TRBV7-9 to TRBJ1-4; tentative D call: TRBD1 (5 bases). This receptor was identified in a human donor in good health (CMV status not recorded). Some clones in this sample may be carry-over from other donors' samples. The CDR3 loop reads CASSLNPGYAGEKLFF. In DNA, the CDR3 is TGTGCCAGCAGCTTAAACCCAGGGTATGCGGGGGAAAAACTGTTTTTT.